One and the same sample provided the 5 T cell receptor beta chains below, sequenced in a study of T cell repertoires in cytomegalovirus infection. These receptors have no identified antigens. TCRdb passed the reads through MiXCR, listing each CDR3 protein once. The sample has approximately 990,000 distinct CDR3 sequences; 31% are singletons. The source was cultured CD8+ T cells from PBMCs, collected from culture after CMV antigen stimulation. The receptors were gathered from a human donor in good health (CMV status not recorded). Some clones in this sample may be carry-over from other donors' samples.

This clonotype has only one observation. The chain has TRBV6-5 and TRBJ2-2, with a tentative D call TRBD1 (5 bases). Germline assignment: CDR1 MNHEY and CDR2 SVGAGI. Trimming shortened V by 5 bases and J by 4 bases, and 14 bases separated the two germline ends. This CDR3 has 15 amino acids. The CDR3 nucleotides are TGTGCCAGCAGTAGACCCGACAGACCCACCGGGGAGCTGTTTTTT. Amino acids: CASSRPDRPTGELFF.

This clonotype was seen a single time. The chain recombines TRBV29-1 with TRBJ2-5; D uncertain. The CDR3 is 13 residues long. Trimming cost V 4 bases and J 0 bases, with 9 bases left between them. CDR1 and CDR2 from the germline V gene are SQVTM and ANQGSEA. The chain's CDR3 is CSVVQEYQETQYF. CDR3 DNA: TGCAGCGTTGTGCAGGAGTACCAAGAGACCCAGTACTTC.

This clonotype was seen a few times. The rearrangement joins TRBV6-1 to TRBJ1-2; a weak D match, TRBD1 (6 bases). The CDR3 runs to 13 residues. Germline V gene lookup returns CDR1 MNHNS and CDR2 SASEGT. V gave up 6 bases and J gave up 3 bases, with 11 bases separating them. The CDR3 is CASRSQGYYGYTF. CDR3 coding DNA: TGTGCCAGCAGGTCACAGGGTTACTATGGCTACACCTTC.

The chain combines TRBV4-1 with TRBJ2-2; 10 bases align to TRBD1. The CDR3 is 20 amino acids. From germline, CDR1 is MGHRA and CDR2 YSYEKL. With 1 base clipped from V and 8 bases from J, the junction kept 19 bases outside the gene matches. The CDR3 loop reads CASSQGILRRDRGSWGELFF. Written as DNA, the CDR3 is TGCGCCAGCAGCCAAGGGATACTGCGAAGGGACAGGGGTTCGTGGGGGGAGCTGTTTTTT.

Concerning this clonotype: This may arise from a read error, as a much more abundant clone is one base away. The rearrangement links TRBV6-2 or TRBV6-3 to TRBJ1-2; D is uncertain. The CDR3 totals 18 residues. Germline V gene sequence: CDR1 MNHEY, CDR2 SVGEGT. Trimming pared 1 base from V and 3 bases from J, leaving 21 bases between. CDR3 nucleotide sequence: TGTGCCAGCAGTTACTTTTTGACCGGTCATCAGGAGGACTATGGCTACACCTTC. It encodes CASSYFLTGHQEDYGYTF.